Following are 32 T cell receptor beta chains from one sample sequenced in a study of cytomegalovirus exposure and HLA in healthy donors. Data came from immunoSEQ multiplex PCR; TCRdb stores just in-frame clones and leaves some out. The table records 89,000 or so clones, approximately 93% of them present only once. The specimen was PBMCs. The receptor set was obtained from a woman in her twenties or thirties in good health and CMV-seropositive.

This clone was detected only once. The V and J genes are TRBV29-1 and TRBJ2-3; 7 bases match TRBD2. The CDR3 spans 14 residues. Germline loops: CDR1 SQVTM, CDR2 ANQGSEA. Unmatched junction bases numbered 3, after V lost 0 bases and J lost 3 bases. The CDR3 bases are TGCAGCGTTGAAGACAGGGAGGGGACAGATACGCAGTATTTT. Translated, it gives CSVEDREGTDTQYF.

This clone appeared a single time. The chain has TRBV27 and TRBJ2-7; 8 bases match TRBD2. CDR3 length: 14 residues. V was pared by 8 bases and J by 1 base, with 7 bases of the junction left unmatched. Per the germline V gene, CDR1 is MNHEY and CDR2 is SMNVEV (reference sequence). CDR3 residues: CASGTSGISYEQYF. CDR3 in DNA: TGTGCCAGCGGAACTAGCGGCATTTCCTACGAGCAGTACTTC.

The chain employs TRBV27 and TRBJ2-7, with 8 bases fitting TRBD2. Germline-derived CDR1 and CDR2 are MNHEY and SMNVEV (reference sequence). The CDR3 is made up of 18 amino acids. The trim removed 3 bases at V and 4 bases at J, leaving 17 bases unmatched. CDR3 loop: CASSLGGTSGLPLYEQYF. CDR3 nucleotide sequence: TGTGCCAGCAGTTTGGGTGGGACTAGTGGCCTCCCCTTGTACGAGCAGTACTTC.

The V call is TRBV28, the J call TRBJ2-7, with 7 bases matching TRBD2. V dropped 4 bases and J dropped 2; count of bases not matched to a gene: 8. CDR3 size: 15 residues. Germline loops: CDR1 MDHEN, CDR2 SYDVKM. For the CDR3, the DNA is TGTGCCAGCAGTTCCATAGCGGGCATGACCTACGAGCAGTACTTC. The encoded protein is CASSSIAGMTYEQYF.

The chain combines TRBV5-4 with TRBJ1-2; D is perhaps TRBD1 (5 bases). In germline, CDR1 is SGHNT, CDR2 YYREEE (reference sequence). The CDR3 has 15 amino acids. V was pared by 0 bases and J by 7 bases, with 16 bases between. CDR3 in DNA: TGTGCCAGCAGCTTGGTTAACTTGGGAGGGGCTGGCTACACCTTC. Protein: CASSLVNLGGAGYTF.

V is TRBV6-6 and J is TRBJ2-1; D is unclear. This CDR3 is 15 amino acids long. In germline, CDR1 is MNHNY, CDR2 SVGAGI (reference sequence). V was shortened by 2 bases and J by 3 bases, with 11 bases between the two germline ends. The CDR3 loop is CASSYVPSHYNEQFF. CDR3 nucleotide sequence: TGTGCCAGCAGTTACGTGCCAAGCCACTACAATGAGCAGTTCTTC.

CDR3 DNA: TGTGCCAGCAGTTTACGCGGGACTAGCGGTTACAATGAGCAGTTCTTC. It codes for CASSLRGTSGYNEQFF. The V call is TRBV28, the J call TRBJ2-1, with TRBD2 matching 11 bases. The V and J ends lost 2 bases and 4 bases, in that order; junction bases with no gene match: 4. Per the germline V gene, CDR1 is MDHEN and CDR2 is SYDVKM. This CDR3 spans 16 amino acids.

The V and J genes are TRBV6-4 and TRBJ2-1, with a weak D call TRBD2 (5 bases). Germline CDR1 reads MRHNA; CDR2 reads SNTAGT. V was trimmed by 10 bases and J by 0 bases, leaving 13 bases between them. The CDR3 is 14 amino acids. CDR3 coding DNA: TGTGCCAAACGGCGGGTAAGCTCCTACAATGAGCAGTTCTTC. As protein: CAKRRVSSYNEQFF.

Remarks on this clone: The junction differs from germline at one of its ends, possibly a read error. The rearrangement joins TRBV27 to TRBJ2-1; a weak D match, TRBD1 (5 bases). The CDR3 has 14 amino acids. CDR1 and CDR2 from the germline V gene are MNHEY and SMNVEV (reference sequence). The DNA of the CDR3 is TGTGCCAGCAAACCGACAGTGGGGTACAGTGAGCAGTTCTTC. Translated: CASKPTVGYSEQFF.

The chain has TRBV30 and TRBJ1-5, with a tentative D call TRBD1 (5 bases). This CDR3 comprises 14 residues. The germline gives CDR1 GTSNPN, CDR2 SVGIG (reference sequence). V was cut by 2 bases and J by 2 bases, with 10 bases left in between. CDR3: CAWSLLGGNQPQHF. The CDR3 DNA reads TGTGCCTGGAGTTTGCTAGGGGGCAATCAGCCCCAGCATTTT.

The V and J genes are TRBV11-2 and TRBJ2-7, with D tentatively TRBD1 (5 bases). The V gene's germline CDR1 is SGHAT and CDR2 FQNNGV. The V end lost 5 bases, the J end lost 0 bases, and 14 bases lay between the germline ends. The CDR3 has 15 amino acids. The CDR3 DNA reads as TGTGCCAGCAGCCGGAGCAGGGCGATCTCCTACGAGCAGTACTTC. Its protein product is CASSRSRAISYEQYF.

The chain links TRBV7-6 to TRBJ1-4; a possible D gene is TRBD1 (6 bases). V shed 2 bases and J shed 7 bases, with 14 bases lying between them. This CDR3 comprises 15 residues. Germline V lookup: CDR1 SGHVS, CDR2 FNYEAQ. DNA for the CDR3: TGTGCCAGCAGCTTATCTAGGACAGACCTTGAAAAACTGTTTTTT. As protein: CASSLSRTDLEKLFF.

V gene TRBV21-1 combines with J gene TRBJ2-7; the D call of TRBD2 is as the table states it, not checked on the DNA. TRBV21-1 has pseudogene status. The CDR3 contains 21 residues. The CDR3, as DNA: TGTGCCAGCAGCTCTTACAGCCAATTTTCAGGGACTAGCGGGGACTCCTACGAGCAGTACTTC. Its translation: CASSSYSQFSGTSGDSYEQYF.

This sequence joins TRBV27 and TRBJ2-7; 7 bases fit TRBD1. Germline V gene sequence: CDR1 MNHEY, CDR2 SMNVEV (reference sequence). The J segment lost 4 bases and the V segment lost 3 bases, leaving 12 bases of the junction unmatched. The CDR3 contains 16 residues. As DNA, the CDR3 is TGTGCCAGCAGTTTGTTAGGGGGCGCGAACGAATACGAGCAGTACTTC. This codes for CASSLLGGANEYEQYF.

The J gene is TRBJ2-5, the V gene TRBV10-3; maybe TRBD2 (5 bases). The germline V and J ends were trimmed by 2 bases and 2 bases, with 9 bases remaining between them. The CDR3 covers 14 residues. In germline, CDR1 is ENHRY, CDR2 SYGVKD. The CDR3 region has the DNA TGTGCCATCAGTGAGGCGGGCTTGCAAGAGACCCAGTACTTC. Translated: CAISEAGLQETQYF.

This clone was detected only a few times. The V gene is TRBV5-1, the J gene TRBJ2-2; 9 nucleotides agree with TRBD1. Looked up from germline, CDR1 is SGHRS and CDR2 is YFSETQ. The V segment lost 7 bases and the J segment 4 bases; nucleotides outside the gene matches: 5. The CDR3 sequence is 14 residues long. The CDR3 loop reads CASGMGQGTGELFF. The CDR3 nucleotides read TGCGCCAGCGGGATGGGACAGGGCACCGGGGAGCTGTTTTTT. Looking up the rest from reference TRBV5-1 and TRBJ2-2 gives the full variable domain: KAGVTQTPRYLIKTRGQQVTLSCSPISGHRSVSWYQQTPGQGLQFLFEYFSETQRNKGNFPGRFSGRQFSNSRSEMNVSTLELGDSALYLCASGMGQGTGELFFGEGSRLTVL.

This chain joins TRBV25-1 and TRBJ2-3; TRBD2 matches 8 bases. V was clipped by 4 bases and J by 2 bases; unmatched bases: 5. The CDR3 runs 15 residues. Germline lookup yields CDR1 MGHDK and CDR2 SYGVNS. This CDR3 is CASSGSGTYTDTQYF. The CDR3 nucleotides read TGTGCCAGCAGTGGTAGCGGGACCTACACAGATACGCAGTATTTT.

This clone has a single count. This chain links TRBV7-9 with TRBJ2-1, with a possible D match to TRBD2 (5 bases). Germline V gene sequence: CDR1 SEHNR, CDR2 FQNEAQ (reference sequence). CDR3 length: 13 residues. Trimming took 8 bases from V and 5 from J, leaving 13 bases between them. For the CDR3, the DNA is TGTGCCAGCCACTCGAAGGGAGACAATGAGCAGTTCTTC. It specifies CASHSKGDNEQFF.

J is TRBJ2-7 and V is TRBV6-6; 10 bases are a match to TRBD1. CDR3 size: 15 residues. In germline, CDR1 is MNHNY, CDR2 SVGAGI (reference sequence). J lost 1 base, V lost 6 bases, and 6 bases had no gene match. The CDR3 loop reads CASRPRDRGSYEQYF. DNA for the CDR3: TGTGCCAGCAGACCCCGGGACAGGGGATCCTACGAGCAGTACTTC.

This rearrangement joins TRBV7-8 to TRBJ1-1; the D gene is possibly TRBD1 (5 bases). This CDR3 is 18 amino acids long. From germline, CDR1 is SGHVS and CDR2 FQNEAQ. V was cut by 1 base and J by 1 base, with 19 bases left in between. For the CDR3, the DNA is TGTGCCAGCAGCTTAGAGGTCTTGCAGGGACTGCCGAACACTGAAGCTTTCTTT. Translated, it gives CASSLEVLQGLPNTEAFF.

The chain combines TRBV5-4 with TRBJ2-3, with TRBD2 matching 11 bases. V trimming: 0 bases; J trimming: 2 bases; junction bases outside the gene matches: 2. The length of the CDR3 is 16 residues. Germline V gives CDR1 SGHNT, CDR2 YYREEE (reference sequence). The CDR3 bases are TGTGCCAGCAGCTTGGCTAGCGGGAGGCTCACAGATACGCAGTATTTT. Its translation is CASSLASGRLTDTQYF.

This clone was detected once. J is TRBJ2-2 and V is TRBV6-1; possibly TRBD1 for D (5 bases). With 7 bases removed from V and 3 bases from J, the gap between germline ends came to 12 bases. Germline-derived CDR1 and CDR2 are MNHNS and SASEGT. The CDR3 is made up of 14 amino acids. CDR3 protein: CASTTGRDTGELFF. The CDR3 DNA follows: TGTGCCAGCACCACAGGACGGGACACCGGGGAGCTGTTTTTT.

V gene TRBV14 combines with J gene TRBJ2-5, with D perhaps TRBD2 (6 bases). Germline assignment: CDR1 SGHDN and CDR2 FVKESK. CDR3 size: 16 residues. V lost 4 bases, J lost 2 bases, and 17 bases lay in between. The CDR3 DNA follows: TGTGCCAGCAGCCCACGCTGGGGGGTATGGCAAGAGACCCAGTACTTC. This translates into CASSPRWGVWQETQYF.

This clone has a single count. The CDR3 is CASSLAEGAGEKLFF. For the CDR3, the DNA is TGTGCCAGCAGCTTGGCGGAGGGGGCTGGAGAAAAACTGTTTTTT. The gene calls are TRBV5-4 and TRBJ1-4, with 7 bases matching TRBD1. Germline loops: CDR1 SGHNT, CDR2 YYREEE (reference sequence). V trimming: 0 bases; J trimming: 8 bases; junction bases outside the gene matches: 7. There are 15 residues in the CDR3.

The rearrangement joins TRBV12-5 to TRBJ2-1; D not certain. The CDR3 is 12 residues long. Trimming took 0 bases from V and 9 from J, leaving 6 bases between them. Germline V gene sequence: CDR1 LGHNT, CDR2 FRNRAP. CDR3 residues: CASGLVIGEQFF. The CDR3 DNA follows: TGTGCTAGTGGTTTGGTAATCGGTGAGCAGTTCTTC.

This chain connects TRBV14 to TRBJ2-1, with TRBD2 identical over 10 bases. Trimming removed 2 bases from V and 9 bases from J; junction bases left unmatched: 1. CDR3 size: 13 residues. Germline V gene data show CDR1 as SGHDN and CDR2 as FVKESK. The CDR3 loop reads CASSQTSGTEQFF. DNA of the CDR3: TGTGCCAGCAGCCAAACTAGCGGGACTGAGCAGTTCTTC. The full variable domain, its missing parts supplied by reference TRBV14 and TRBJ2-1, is EAGVTQFPSHSVIEKGQTVTLRCDPISGHDNLYWYRRVMGKEIKFLLHFVKESKQDESGMPNNRFLAERTGGTYSTLKVQPAELEDSGVYFCASSQTSGTEQFFGPGTRLTVL.

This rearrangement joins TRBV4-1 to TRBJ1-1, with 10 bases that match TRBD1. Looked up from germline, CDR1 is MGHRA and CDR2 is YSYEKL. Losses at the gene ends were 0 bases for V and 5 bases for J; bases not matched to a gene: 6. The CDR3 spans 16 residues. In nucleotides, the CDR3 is TGCGCCAGCAGCCAAGAGGGGGACAGGGGTCTGACTGAAGCTTTCTTT. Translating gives CASSQEGDRGLTEAFF.

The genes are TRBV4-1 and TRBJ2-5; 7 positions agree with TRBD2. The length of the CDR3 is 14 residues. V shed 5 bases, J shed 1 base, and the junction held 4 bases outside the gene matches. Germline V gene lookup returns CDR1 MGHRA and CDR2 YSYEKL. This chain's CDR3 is CASSIGTTQETQYF. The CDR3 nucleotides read TGCGCCAGCAGCATAGGGACTACCCAAGAGACCCAGTACTTC.

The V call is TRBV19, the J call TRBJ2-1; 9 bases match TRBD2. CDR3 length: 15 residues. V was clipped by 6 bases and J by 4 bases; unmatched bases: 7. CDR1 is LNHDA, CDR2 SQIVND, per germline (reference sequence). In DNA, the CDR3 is TGTGCCAGTAGGATTAGCGGGAGCGAGTACAATGAGCAGTTCTTC. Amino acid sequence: CASRISGSEYNEQFF.

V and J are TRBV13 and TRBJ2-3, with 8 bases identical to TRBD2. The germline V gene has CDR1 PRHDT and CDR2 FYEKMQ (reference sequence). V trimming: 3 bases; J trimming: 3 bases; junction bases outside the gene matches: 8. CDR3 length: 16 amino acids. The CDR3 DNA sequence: TGTGCCAGCAGCTTGTGGCGGGAGGAGACTACAGATACGCAGTATTTT. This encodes CASSLWREETTDTQYF.

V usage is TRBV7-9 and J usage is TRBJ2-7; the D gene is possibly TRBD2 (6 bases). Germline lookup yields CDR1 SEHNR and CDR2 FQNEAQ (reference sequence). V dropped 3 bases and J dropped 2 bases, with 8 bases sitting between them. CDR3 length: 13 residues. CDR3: CASSFGGPYEQYF. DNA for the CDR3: TGTGCCAGCAGCTTCGGGGGACCCTACGAGCAGTACTTC.

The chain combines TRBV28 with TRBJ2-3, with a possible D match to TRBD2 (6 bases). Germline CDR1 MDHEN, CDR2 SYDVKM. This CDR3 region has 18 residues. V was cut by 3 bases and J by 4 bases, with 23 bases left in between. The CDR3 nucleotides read TGTGCCAGCAGTTTGGGGCCCAAAATTGGGGGGTCCGCAGATACGCAGTATTTT. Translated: CASSLGPKIGGSADTQYF. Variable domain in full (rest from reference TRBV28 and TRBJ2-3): DVKVTQSSRYLVKRTGEKVFLECVQDMDHENMFWYRQDPGLGLRLIYFSYDVKMKEKGDIPEGYSVSREKKERFSLILESASTNQTSMYLCASSLGPKIGGSADTQYFGPGTRLTVL.